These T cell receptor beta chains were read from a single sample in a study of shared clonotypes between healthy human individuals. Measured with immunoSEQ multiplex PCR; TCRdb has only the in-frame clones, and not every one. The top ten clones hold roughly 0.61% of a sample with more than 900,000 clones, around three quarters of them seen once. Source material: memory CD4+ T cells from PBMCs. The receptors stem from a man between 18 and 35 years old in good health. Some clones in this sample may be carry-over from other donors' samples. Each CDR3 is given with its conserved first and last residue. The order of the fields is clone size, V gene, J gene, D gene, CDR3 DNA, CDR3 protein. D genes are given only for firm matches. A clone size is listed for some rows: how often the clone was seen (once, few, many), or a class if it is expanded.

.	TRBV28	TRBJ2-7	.	TGTGCCAGCTCACCTCTTGGGGGACCCACCTACGAGCAGTACTTC	CASSPLGGPTYEQYF
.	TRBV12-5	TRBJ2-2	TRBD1	TGTGCTAGTGGTTCTGTCCCGGGACAGGGTTACACCGGGGAGCTGTTTTTT	CASGSVPGQGYTGELFF
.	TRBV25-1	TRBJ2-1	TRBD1	TGTGCCAGCAGTGCTACCCGCCTGACAGGGCCTTTGAGCAATGAGCAGTTCTTC	CASSATRLTGPLSNEQFF
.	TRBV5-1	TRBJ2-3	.	TGCGCCAGCAGCTTGAACCAGGTCACAGATACGCAGTATTTT	CASSLNQVTDTQYF
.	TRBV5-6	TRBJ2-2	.	TGTGCCAGCAGCGCGAACCAGGGAGCCGGGGAGCTGTTTTTT	CASSANQGAGELFF
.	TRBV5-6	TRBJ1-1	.	TGTGCCAGCACAGGACGGATCACTGAAGCTTTCTTT	CASTGRITEAFF
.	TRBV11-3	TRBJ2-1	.	TGTGCCAGCAGCCGCGACCACAATGAGCAGTTCTTC	CASSRDHNEQFF
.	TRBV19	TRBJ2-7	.	TGTGCCACCCGGCCCACCGGAGCCTACGAGCAGTACTTC	CATRPTGAYEQYF
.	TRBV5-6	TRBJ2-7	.	TGTGCCAGCAGCTTACGAGGTAGGGGGGTCCACGAGCAGTACTTC	CASSLRGRGVHEQYF
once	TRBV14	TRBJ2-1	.	TGTGCCAGCAGCCAAGACTGGCGACGAGAGCAGTTCTTC	CASSQDWRREQFF
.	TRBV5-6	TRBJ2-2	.	TGTGCCAGCAGCTTGAACAGGGCGAAGACCGGGGAGCTGTTTTTT	CASSLNRAKTGELFF
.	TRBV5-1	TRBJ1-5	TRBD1	TGCGCCAGCAGCCTCGACTTGACAGGGGGCAATCAGCCCCAGCATTTT	CASSLDLTGGNQPQHF
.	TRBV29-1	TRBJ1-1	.	TGCAGCGTTCGGGGAACACAGGGAGAAGCTTTCTTT	CSVRGTQGEAFF
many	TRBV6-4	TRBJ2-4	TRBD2	TGTGCCAGCAGTGAGACTAGCGAAAACATTCAGTACTTC	CASSETSENIQYF
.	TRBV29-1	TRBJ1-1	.	TGCAGCGTTCTCTACAGGGCTCACACTGAAGCTTTCTTT	CSVLYRAHTEAFF
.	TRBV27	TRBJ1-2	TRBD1	TGTGCCAGCACACGACAGGGGACAGTCAGTGGCTACACCTTC	CASTRQGTVSGYTF
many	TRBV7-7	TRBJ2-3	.	TGTGCCAGCAGCCCCGGTGTCGCAACAGATACGCAGTATTTT	CASSPGVATDTQYF
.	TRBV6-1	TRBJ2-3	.	TGTGCCAGCGGTCTTTGGGGCACAGATACGCAGTATTTT	CASGLWGTDTQYF
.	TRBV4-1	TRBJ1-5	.	TGCGCCAGCAGCCAAGATGGGTTCGGAATCAATCAGCCCCAGCATTTT	CASSQDGFGINQPQHF
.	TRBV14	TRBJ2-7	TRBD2	TGTGCCAGCAGCCCAAGCTTTAGCGGGAGGCTAGAGCAGTACTTC	CASSPSFSGRLEQYF
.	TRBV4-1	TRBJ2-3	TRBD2	TGCGCCAGCAGCCGGGGACTAGCGAAACGCACAGATACGCAGTATTTT	CASSRGLAKRTDTQYF
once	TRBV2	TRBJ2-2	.	TGTGCCAGCCGAACCCTCGCGAACACCGGGGAGCTGTTTTTT	CASRTLANTGELFF
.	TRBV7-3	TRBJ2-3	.	TGTGCCAGCAGCTTAATTCCAGCGGCTAGCACAGATACGCAGTATTTT	CASSLIPAASTDTQYF
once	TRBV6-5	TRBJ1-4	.	TGTGCCAGCAGGAGGACGGCAACTAATGAAAAACTGTTTTTT	CASRRTATNEKLFF
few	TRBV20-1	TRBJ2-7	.	TGCAGTGCCGGGACCTACGAGCAGTACTTC	CSAGTYEQYF
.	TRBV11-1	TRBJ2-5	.	TGTGCCAGCAGCTTAGGGTCCAGGGGACAAGAGACCCAGTACTTC	CASSLGSRGQETQYF
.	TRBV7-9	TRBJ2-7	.	TGTGCCAGCAGCTTACTTCCAGGGTGGGGTGGTCACGAGCAGTACTTC	CASSLLPGWGGHEQYF
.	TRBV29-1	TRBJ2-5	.	TGCAGCGTTGAAGGGCACCGCCGAGAGACCCAGTACTTC	CSVEGHRRETQYF
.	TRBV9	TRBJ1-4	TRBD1	TGTGCCAGCAGCGCGGGGACAGCCACTAATGAAAAACTGTTTTTT	CASSAGTATNEKLFF
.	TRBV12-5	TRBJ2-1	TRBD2	TGTGCTAGTGGTTTGACTAGCGGGAGTAGGGATGAGCAGTTCTTC	CASGLTSGSRDEQFF
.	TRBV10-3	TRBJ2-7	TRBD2	TGTGCCATCAGTGGTGTAGGACTAGCGGGAGGAGCCGAGCAGTACTTC	CAISGVGLAGGAEQYF
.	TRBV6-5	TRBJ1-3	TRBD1	TGTGCCAGCAGCCGAGCATGGACAGGGGCAAACACCATATATTTT	CASSRAWTGANTIYF
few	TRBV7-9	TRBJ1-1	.	TGTGCCAGCAGCTTTGGGGAGGGCACTGAAGCTTTCTTT	CASSFGEGTEAFF
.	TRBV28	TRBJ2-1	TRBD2	TGTGCCAGCAGTTCCACGGGAGCGGGAGCGGAGCGGGAGCAGTTCTTC	CASSSTGAGAEREQFF
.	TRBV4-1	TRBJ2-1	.	TGCGCCAGCAGCCCCGCAGGCGCGAGGGGGTACAATGAGCAGTTCTTC	CASSPAGARGYNEQFF
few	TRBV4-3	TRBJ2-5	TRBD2	TGCGCCAGCAGCCAATCTCATGCGGGAGGGCAAGAGACCCAGTACTTC	CASSQSHAGGQETQYF
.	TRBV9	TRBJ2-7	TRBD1	TGTGCCAGCAGCGTGGGGGACAGGGTCTCCTACGAGCAGTACTTC	CASSVGDRVSYEQYF
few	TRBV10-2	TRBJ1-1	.	TGCGCCAGCGGCCAACACACTGAAGCTTTCTTT	CASGQHTEAFF
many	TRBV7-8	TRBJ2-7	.	TGTGCCAGCAGCGTGGACAGTTCCTACGAGCAGTACTTC	CASSVDSSYEQYF
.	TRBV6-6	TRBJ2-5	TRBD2	TGTGCCAGCAGTTCGACTAGCGGGGGAAGGACCCAGTACTTC	CASSSTSGGRTQYF
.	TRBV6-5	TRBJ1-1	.	TGTGCCAGCGGGCATGGGGAGACTGAAGCTTTCTTT	CASGHGETEAFF
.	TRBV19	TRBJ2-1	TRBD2	TGTGCCAGTAGGATCCTAGCGGGAAGGTATGAGCAGTTCTTC	CASRILAGRYEQFF
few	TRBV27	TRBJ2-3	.	TGTGCCAGCAGTTACAGGGAGCCAGATACGCAGTATTTT	CASSYREPDTQYF
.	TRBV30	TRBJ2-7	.	TGTGCCTGTGAACAGGGATCCTACGAGCAGTACTTC	CACEQGSYEQYF
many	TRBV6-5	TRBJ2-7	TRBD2	TGTGCCAGCAAGGCGGGAGGGCTCGACGAGCAGTACTTC	CASKAGGLDEQYF
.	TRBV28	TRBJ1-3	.	TGTGCCAGCAGTTTGATATGGGATACTGGAAACACCATATATTTT	CASSLIWDTGNTIYF
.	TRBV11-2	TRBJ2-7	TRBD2	TGTGCCAGCAGCCAAAGGGGAGGGCCCACCCTTTACGAGCAGTACTTC	CASSQRGGPTLYEQYF
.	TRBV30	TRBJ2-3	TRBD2	TGTGCCTGGAGAGGGACTAGCGGGAGTCACAGCACAGATACGCAGTATTTT	CAWRGTSGSHSTDTQYF
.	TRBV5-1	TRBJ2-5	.	TGCGCCAGCAGCTTATCAGGGGTCAACCAAGAGACCCAGTACTTC	CASSLSGVNQETQYF
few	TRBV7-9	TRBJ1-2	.	TGTGCCAGCAGCTTACGGTCCTCCTATGGCTACACCTTC	CASSLRSSYGYTF
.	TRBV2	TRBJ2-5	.	TGTGCCAGCAGCGAACGGGGGGAGACCCAGTACTTC	CASSERGETQYF
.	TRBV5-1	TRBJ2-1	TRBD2	TGCGCCAGCAGCTTCCTAGCGGGAGGTCCAAATGAGCAGTTCTTC	CASSFLAGGPNEQFF
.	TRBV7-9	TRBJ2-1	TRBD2	TGTGCCAGCAGCTTATCGGGACTAGCCGGGAAGCGGTTCTTC	CASSLSGLAGKRFF
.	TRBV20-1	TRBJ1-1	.	TGCAGGGGGGAGGGGGACACTGAAGCTTTCTTT	CRGEGDTEAFF
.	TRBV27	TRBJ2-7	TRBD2	TGTGCCACTCTAGCGGGGGGCTCCTACGAGCAGTACTTC	CATLAGGSYEQYF
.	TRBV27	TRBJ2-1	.	TGTGCCAGCAGTTTTGATCGCGGGGCGTACAATGAGCAGTTCTTC	CASSFDRGAYNEQFF
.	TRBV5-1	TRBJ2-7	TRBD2	TGCGCCAGCAGCCAAACTAGCGGGAGGTTCTCTTACGAGCAGTACTTC	CASSQTSGRFSYEQYF
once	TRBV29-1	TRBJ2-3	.	TGCAGCGTTGCGGTGCTGTATAGCACAGATACGCAGTATTTT	CSVAVLYSTDTQYF